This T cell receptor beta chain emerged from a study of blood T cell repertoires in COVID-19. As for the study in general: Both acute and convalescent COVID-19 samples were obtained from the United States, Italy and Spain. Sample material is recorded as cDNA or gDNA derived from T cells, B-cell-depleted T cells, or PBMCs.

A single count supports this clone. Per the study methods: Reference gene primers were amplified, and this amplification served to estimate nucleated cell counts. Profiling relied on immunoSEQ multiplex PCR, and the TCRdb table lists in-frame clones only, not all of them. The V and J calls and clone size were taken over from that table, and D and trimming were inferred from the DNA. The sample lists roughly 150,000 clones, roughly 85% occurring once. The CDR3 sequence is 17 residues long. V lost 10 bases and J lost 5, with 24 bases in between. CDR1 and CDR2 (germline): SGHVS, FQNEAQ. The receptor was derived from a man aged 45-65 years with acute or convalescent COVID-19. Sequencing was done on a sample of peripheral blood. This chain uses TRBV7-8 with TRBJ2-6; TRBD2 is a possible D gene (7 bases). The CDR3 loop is CATAGGGSSRWANVLTF. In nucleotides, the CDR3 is TGTGCCACGGCAGGCGGGGGCTCCTCTCGTTGGGCCAACGTCCTGACTTTC.